This T cell receptor (beta chain) was found in a study of cytomegalovirus exposure and HLA in healthy donors. The PCR had 60 Vbeta and 13 Jbeta primers. The table came from immunoSEQ multiplex PCR; TCRdb's copy has only in-frame clones and leaves some out. This sample has under 85,000 clones, with 65% to 80% found just once. Notes on this clone: Its antigen is not known.

Points from the study as a whole: Across HLA loci, a later analysis found differing TCR association rates, with DRB1 most and HLA-C fewest.

Looked up from germline, CDR1 is SNHLY and CDR2 is FYNNEI. Losses at the gene ends were 6 bases for V and 5 bases for J; bases not matched to a gene: 13. The CDR3 is 15 amino acids. This TCR came from a middle-aged man in good health and CMV-seropositive. Sequencing used PBMCs. The J gene is TRBJ2-7, the V gene TRBV2; 7 nucleotides match TRBD1. Written as DNA, the CDR3 is TGTGCCAGCAGGCCCGGGGCAGGGGGTTTCAACGAGCAGTACTTC. Protein product: CASRPGAGGFNEQYF.